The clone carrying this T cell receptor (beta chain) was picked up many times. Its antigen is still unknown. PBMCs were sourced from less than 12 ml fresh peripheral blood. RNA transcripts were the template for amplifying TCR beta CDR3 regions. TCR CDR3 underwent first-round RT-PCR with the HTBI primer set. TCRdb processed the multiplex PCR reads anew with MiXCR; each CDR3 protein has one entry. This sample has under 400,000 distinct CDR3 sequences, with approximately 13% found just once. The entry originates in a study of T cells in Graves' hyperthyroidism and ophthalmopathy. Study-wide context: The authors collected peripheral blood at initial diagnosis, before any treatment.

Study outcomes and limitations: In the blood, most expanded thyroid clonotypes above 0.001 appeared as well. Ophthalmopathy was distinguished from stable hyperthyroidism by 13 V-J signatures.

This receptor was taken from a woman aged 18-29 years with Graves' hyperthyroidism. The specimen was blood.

DNA of the CDR3: TGTGCCAGCAGTTTAGGGGGGGGCAGGCAGCCCCAGCATTTT. Encoded protein: CASSLGGGRQPQHF. This chain uses TRBV12-3 or TRBV12-4 with TRBJ1-5, with D possibly TRBD1 on 6 matching bases. This CDR3 spans 14 amino acids. Trimming pared 1 base from V and 7 bases from J, leaving 11 bases between.